This TCR beta chain is from a study of chemoradiotherapy in HPV16-positive cancers. Study-wide results and limits: During treatment, candidate HPV-specific clones and E7-related motifs expanded in tumor.

TCRdb keeps only in-frame clones here, not all; method: immunoSEQ multiplex PCR. Here the sample spans 700 or so clones, 70% to 80% being singletons. This clone was seen a handful of times. The antigen is not known. The CDR3 sequence is 15 residues long. The V gene end was trimmed by 2 bases and the J gene end by 2 bases; junction bases not matched to a gene: 3. The germline V gene encodes CDR1 LNHDA and CDR2 SQIVND (reference sequence). The sample was tumor tissue, taken from a patient who underwent chemoradiotherapy. The origin of this receptor is a human donor with HPV-associated anogenital cancer. The chain recombines TRBV19 with TRBJ2-1; 7 positions match TRBD1. This CDR3 reads CASSIWTGPYNEQFF. CDR3 coding DNA: TGTGCCAGTAGTATATGGACAGGTCCCTACAATGAGCAGTTCTTC.